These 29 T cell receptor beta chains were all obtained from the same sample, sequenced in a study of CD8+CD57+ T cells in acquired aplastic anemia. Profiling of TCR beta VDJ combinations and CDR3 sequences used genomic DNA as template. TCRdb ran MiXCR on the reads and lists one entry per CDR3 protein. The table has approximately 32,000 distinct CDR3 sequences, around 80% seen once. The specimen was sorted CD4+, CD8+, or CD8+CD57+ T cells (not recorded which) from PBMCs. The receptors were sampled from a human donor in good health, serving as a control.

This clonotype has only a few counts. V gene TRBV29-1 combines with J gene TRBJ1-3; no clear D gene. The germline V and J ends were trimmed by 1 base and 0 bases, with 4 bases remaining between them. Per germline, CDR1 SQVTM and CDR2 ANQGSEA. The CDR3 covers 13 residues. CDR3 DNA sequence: TGCAGCGTTGAAGGGGACTCTGGAAACACCATATATTTT. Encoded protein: CSVEGDSGNTIYF.

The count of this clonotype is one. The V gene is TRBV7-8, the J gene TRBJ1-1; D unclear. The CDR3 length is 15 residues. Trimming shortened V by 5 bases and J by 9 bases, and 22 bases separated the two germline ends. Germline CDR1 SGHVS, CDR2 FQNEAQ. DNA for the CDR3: TGTGCCAGCAGCCCAGATGGTGCCAGTCTCGGGAAAGCTTTCTTT. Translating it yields CASSPDGASLGKAFF.

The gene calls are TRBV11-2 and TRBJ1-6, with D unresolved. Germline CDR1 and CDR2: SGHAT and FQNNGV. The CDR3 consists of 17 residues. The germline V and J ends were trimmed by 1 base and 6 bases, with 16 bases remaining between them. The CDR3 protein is CASSLVGIEGSNSPLHF. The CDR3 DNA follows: TGTGCCAGCAGCTTAGTCGGGATTGAAGGGAGTAATTCACCCCTCCACTTT.

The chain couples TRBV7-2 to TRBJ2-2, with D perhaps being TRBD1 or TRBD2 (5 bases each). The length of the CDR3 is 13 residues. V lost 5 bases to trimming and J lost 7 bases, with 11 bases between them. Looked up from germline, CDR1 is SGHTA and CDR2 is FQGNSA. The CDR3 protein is CASSGTRGGELFF. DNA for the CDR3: TGTGCCAGCAGCGGGACGCGAGGCGGGGAGCTGTTTTTT.

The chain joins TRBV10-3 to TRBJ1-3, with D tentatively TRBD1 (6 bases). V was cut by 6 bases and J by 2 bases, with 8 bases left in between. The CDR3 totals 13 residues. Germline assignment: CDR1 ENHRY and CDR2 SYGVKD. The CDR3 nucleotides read TGTGCCATCAGCGAGGGGGCTGGAAACACCATATATTTT. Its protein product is CAISEGAGNTIYF.

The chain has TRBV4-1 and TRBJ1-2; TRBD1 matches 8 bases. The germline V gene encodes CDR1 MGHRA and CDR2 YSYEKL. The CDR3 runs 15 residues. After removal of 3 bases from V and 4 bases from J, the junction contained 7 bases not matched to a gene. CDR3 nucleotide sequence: TGCGCCAGCAGCCACAGACAGGGGATCCCCTATGGCTACACCTTC. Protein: CASSHRQGIPYGYTF.

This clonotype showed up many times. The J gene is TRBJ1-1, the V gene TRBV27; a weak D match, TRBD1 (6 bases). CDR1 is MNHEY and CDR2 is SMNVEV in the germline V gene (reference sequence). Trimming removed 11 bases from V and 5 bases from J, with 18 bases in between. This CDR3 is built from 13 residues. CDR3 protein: CALPGGALTEAFF. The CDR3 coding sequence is TGTGCCCTTCCCGGGGGGGCGCTTACTGAAGCTTTCTTT.

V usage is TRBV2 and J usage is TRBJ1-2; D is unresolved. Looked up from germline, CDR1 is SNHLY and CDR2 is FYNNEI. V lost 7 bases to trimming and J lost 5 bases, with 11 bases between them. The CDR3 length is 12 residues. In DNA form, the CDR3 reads TGTGCCAGCACTCAAAGAGGGTATGGCTACACCTTC. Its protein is CASTQRGYGYTF.

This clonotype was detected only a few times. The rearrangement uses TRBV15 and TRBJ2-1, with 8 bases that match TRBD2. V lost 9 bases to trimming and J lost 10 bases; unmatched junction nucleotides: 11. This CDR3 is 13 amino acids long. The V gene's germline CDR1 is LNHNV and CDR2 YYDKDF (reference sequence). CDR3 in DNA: TGTGCCACAGCGGGAGTTCGTGGGAGGGAGCAGTTCTTC. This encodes CATAGVRGREQFF.

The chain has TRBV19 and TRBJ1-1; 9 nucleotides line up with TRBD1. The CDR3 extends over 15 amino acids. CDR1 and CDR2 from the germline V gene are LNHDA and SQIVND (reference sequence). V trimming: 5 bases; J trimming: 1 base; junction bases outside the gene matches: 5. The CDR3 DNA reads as TGTGCCAGTAGTGAACAGGGGGCGGGGAACACTGAAGCTTTCTTT. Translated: CASSEQGAGNTEAFF.

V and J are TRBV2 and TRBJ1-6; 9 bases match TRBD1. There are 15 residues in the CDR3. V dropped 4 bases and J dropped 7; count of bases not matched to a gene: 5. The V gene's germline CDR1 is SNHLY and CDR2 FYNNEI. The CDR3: CASSVRDRANSPLHF. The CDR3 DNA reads TGTGCCAGCAGTGTTCGGGACAGGGCAAATTCACCCCTCCACTTT.

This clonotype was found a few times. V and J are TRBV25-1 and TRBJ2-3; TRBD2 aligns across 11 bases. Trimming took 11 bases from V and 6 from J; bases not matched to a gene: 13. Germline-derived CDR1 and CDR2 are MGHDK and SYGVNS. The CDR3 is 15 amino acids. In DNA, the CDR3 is TGTGCCTCCTTCTCGACTAGCGGGGCCGGGGATACGCAGTATTTT. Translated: CASFSTSGAGDTQYF.

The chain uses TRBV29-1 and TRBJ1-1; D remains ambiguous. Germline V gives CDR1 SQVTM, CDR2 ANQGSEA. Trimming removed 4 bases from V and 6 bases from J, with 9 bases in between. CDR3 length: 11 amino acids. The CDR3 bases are TGCAGCGTTGTCGGGGAGCCTGAAGCTTTCTTT. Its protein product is CSVVGEPEAFF.

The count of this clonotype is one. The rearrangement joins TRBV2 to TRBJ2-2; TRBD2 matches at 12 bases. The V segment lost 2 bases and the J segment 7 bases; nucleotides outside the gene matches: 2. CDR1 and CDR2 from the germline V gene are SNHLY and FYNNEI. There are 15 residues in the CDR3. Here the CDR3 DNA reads TGTGCCAGCAGTGAACTAGCGGGAGGGAGCGGGGAGCTGTTTTTT. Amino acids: CASSELAGGSGELFF.

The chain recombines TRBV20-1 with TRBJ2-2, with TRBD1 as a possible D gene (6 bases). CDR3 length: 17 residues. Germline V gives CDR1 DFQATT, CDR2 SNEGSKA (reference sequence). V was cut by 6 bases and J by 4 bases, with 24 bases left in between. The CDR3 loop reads CSATSRDRTDFTGELFF. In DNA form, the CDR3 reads TGCAGTGCCACCAGCAGAGACCGGACAGATTTCACCGGGGAGCTGTTTTTT.

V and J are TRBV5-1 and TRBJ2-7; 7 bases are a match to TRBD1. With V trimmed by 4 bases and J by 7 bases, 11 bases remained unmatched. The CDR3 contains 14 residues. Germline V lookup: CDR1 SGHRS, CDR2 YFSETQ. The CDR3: CASSIRTGFGEQYF. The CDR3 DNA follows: TGCGCCAGCAGCATTCGGACAGGCTTCGGGGAGCAGTACTTC. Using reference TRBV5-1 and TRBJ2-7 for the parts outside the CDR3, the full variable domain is KAGVTQTPRYLIKTRGQQVTLSCSPISGHRSVSWYQQTPGQGLQFLFEYFSETQRNKGNFPGRFSGRQFSNSRSEMNVSTLELGDSALYLCASSIRTGFGEQYFGPGTRLTVT.

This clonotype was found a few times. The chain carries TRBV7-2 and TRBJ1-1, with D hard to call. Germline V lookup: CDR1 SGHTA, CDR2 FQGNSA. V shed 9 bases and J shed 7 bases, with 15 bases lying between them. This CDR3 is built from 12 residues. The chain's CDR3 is CASSPPGIEAFF. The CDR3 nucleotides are TGTGCCAGTAGTCCTCCTGGGATTGAAGCTTTCTTT. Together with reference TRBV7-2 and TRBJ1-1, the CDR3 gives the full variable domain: GAGVSQSPSNKVTEKGKDVELRCDPISGHTALYWYRQSLGQGLEFLIYFQGNSAPDKSGLPSDRFSAERTGGSVSTLTIQRTQQEDSAVYLCASSPPGIEAFFGQGTRLTVV.

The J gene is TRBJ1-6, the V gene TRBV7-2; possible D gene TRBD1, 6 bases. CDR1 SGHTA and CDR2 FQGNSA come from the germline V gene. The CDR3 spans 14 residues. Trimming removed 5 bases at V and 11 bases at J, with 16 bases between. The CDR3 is CASSQESTGPPLHF. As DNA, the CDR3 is TGTGCCAGCAGCCAAGAGTCCACAGGGCCACCCCTCCACTTT.

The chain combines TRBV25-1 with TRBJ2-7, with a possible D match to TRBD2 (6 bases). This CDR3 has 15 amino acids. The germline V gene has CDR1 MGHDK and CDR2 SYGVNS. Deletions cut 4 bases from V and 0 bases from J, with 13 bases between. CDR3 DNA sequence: TGTGCCAGCAGTGGCTCCGGGACTCGCTCCTACGAGCAGTACTTC. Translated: CASSGSGTRSYEQYF.

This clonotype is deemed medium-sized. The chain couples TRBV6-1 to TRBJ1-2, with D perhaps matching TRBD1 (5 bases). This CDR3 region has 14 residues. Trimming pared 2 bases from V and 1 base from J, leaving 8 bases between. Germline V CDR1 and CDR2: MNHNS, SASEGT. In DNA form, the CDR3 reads TGTGCCAGCAGTGAATGGGACGATAACTATGGCTACACCTTC. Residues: CASSEWDDNYGYTF.

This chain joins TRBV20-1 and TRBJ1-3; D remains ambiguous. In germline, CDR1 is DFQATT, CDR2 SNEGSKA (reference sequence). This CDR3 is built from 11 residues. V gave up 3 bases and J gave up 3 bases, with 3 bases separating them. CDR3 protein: CSASIGNTIYF. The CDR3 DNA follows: TGCAGTGCTAGTATTGGAAACACCATATATTTT.

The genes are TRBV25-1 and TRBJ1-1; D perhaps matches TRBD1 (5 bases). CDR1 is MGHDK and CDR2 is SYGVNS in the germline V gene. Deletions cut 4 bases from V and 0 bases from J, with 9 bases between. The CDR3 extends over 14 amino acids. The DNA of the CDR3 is TGTGCCAGCAGTGGCCCAGGGATGAACACTGAAGCTTTCTTT. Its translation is CASSGPGMNTEAFF.

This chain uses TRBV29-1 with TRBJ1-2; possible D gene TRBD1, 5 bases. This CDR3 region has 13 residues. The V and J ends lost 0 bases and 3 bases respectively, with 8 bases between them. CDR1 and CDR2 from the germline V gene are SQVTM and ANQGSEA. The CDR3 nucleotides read TGCAGCGTTGAAGAGCCAGGGCACTATGGCTACACCTTC. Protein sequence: CSVEEPGHYGYTF.

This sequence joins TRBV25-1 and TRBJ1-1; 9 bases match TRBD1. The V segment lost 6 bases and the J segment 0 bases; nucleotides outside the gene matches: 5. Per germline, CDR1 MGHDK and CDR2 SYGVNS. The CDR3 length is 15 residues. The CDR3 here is CASSEGTGMNTEAFF. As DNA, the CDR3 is TGTGCCAGCAGCGAGGGGACAGGGATGAACACTGAAGCTTTCTTT.

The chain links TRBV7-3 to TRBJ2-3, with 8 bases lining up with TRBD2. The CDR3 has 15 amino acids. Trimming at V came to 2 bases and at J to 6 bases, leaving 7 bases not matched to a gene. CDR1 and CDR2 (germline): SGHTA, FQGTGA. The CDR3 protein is CASSLGAGGPDTQYF. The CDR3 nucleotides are TGTGCCAGCAGCTTAGGGGCGGGAGGTCCCGATACGCAGTATTTT.

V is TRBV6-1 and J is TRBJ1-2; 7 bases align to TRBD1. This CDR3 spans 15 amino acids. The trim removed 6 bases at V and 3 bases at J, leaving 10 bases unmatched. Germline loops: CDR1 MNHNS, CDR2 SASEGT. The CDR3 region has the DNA TGTGCCAGCAGCAAAGACAGGGTGATGGACTATGGCTACACCTTC. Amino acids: CASSKDRVMDYGYTF.

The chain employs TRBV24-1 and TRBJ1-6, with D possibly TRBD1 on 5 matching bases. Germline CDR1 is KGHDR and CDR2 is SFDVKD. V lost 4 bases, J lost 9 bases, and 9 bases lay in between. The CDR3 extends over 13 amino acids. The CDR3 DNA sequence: TGTGCCACCAGTGAGGAGAGGGGTTCACCCCTCCACTTT. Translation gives CATSEERGSPLHF.

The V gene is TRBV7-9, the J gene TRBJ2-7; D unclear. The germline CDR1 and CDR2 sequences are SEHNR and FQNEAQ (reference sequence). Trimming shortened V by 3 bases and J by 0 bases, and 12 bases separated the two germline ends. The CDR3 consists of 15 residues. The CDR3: CASSFDGSFSYEQYF. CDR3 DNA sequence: TGTGCCAGCAGCTTTGACGGCTCCTTCTCCTACGAGCAGTACTTC.

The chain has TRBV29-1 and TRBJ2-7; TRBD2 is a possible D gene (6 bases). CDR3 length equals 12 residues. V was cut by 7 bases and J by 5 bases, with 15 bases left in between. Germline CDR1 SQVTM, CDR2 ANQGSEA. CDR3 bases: TGCAGCGCACGCCAAGCGGGTCACGAGCAGTACTTC. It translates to CSARQAGHEQYF.